The 30 T cell receptor beta chains listed next were all sequenced from one sample in a study of T-cell memory formation after mild COVID-19. TCRdb processed the 5' RACE reads anew with MiXCR; each CDR3 protein has one entry. This sample has around 390,000 distinct CDR3 sequences; 16% occur once, and the top ten carry about 22%. Material: PBMCs or a T cell subset sorted from them (not recorded which). The receptors were sampled from a man aged 18 to 30 who had mild COVID-19 (a few samples of this study predate the infection). Cell type and time point are not known.

The chain carries TRBV6-1 and TRBJ1-2; 7 bases are a match to TRBD1. Germline V gene sequence: CDR1 MNHNS, CDR2 SASEGT. The CDR3 totals 13 residues. V shed 5 bases, J shed 5 bases, and the junction held 5 bases outside the gene matches. The CDR3 here is CASSPSGGYGYTF. CDR3 sequence (DNA): TGTGCCAGCAGTCCTTCAGGGGGGTATGGCTACACCTTC.

The chain couples TRBV12-5 to TRBJ2-7; no clear D gene. Trimming stripped 3 bases from V and 3 bases from J, with 3 bases between. The length of the CDR3 is 11 residues. The germline CDR1 and CDR2 sequences are LGHNT and FRNRAP. The CDR3 protein is CASGFFYEQYF. CDR3 DNA: TGTGCTAGTGGTTTCTTCTACGAGCAGTACTTC.

The chain links TRBV7-2 to TRBJ2-3, with 8 bases that match TRBD2. V shed 5 bases, J shed 7 bases, and the junction held 14 bases outside the gene matches. This CDR3 region has 16 residues. The germline V gene has CDR1 SGHTA and CDR2 FQGNSA. CDR3 sequence (DNA): TGTGCCAGCAGCCCCTACCGGGGGGGAGCGGATAATACGCAGTATTTT. This translates into CASSPYRGGADNTQYF.

Of note for this clonotype: An end of the junction differs from the germline gene, which may be a read error. This chain uses TRBV29-1 with TRBJ2-3; D might be TRBD2 (6 bases). This CDR3 comprises 14 residues. Germline assignment: CDR1 SQVTM and CDR2 ANQGSEA. The CDR3 here is CSVGLVLSTDTQYF. For the CDR3, the DNA is TGCAGCGTTGGACTAGTCCTCAGCACGGATACGCAGTATTTT.

Many counts were recorded for this clonotype. J is TRBJ2-3 and V is TRBV7-9; D may correspond to TRBD1 or TRBD2 (5 bases each). Looked up from germline, CDR1 is SEHNR and CDR2 is FQNEAQ (reference sequence). Trimming took off 4 bases at V and 5 bases at J, with 16 bases between the two ends. The CDR3 contains 15 residues. The CDR3 DNA reads as TGTGCCAGCAGCTCAGTCGGAGCTGGGGGAGATACGCAGTATTTT. This gives the protein CASSSVGAGGDTQYF.

The chain uses TRBV7-3 and TRBJ2-5, with no clear D. The ends were cut back, 6 bases at V and 0 bases at J, with 11 bases in the middle. The CDR3 extends over 14 amino acids. From germline, CDR1 is SGHTA and CDR2 FQGTGA. The CDR3 protein is CASRPDANQETQYF. The CDR3 DNA is TGTGCCAGCAGACCGGACGCGAACCAAGAGACCCAGTACTTC.

This clonotype came up a few times. This chain connects TRBV9 to TRBJ1-1; D might be TRBD1 (6 bases). Germline V gene sequence: CDR1 SGDLS, CDR2 YYNGEE. V gave up 0 bases and J gave up 1 base, with 7 bases separating them. The CDR3 length is 14 residues. Written as DNA, the CDR3 is TGTGCCAGCAGCGTAGTAGGGGGGAACACTGAAGCTTTCTTT. It yields the protein CASSVVGGNTEAFF.

This clonotype was seen a handful of times. V gene TRBV10-3 combines with J gene TRBJ2-2, with TRBD1 matching over 9 bases. This CDR3 is 15 amino acids long. Germline V gene sequence: CDR1 ENHRY, CDR2 SYGVKD. V lost 6 bases and J lost 8; bases outside the gene matches: 10. The DNA for the CDR3 is TGTGCCATCAGCGGACAGGGGACCTCAGGAGGGGAGCTGTTTTTT. This encodes CAISGQGTSGGELFF.

This clonotype has just a few counts. DNA of the CDR3: TGTGCCAGCAGACCGACAGCTCAGCGCTCCTACGAGCAGTACTTC. It yields the protein CASRPTAQRSYEQYF. The gene calls are TRBV12-3 or TRBV12-4 and TRBJ2-7; D may be TRBD1 (5 bases). The CDR3 has 15 residues. The V and J ends lost 6 bases and 0 bases respectively, with 15 bases between them.

The V and J genes are TRBV3-1 and TRBJ2-5; D remains ambiguous. The CDR3 contains 16 residues. Trimming removed 4 bases from V and 5 bases from J, with 20 bases in between. From germline, CDR1 is LGHDT and CDR2 YNNKEL (reference sequence). The CDR3 DNA reads TGTGCCAGCAGCCTCCTTCGGGCCTCGGACGCGGAGACCCAGTACTTC. Its translation: CASSLLRASDAETQYF.

This clonotype was counted a few times. The V gene is TRBV6-5, the J gene TRBJ2-1; 7 nucleotides agree with TRBD2. V lost 6 bases to trimming and J lost 5 bases; unmatched junction nucleotides: 10. This CDR3 contains 15 residues. Per germline, CDR1 MNHEY and CDR2 SVGAGI. The CDR3 spells CASRPAGRGHNEQFF. The CDR3 nucleotides are TGTGCCAGCAGGCCAGCGGGGAGGGGACACAATGAGCAGTTCTTC.

The V gene is TRBV4-2, the J gene TRBJ2-4; 10 bases map to TRBD1. The germline V gene encodes CDR1 LGHNA and CDR2 YNFKEQ. The ends lost 2 bases at V and 4 bases at J; junction bases unmatched: 5. The CDR3 has 16 amino acids. CDR3 loop: CASSQSGQGRKNIQYF. The CDR3 bases are TGTGCCAGCAGCCAATCGGGACAGGGGAGGAAAAACATTCAGTACTTC.

This sequence joins TRBV20-1 and TRBJ2-2; TRBD2 aligns across 9 bases. The CDR3 extends over 16 amino acids. Germline V gene lookup returns CDR1 DFQATT and CDR2 SNEGSKA (reference sequence). Germline trimming cut 0 bases from V and 9 bases from J; bases unmatched to any gene: 11. DNA of the CDR3: TGCAGTGCTAGAGATAGGACCCTAGCGGGGAGTAGGGAGCTGTTTTTT. Its protein product is CSARDRTLAGSRELFF.

This clonotype turned up a few times. The chain has TRBV15 and TRBJ2-3; possible D gene TRBD2, 6 bases. The V gene's germline CDR1 is LNHNV and CDR2 YYDKDF (reference sequence). CDR3 length equals 16 residues. Trimming stripped 0 bases from V and 6 bases from J, with 16 bases between. CDR3 bases: TGTGCCACCAGCAGAGACTGGACTCGGGAGCGGGATACGCAGTATTTT. Translation: CATSRDWTRERDTQYF. Together with reference TRBV15 and TRBJ2-3, the CDR3 gives the full variable domain: DAMVIQNPRYQVTQFGKPVTLSCSQTLNHNVMYWYQQKSSQAPKLLFHYYDKDFNNEADTPDNFQSRRPNTSFCFLDIRSPGLGDTAMYLCATSRDWTRERDTQYFGPGTRLTVL.

This chain links TRBV5-1 with TRBJ2-3, with D perhaps TRBD2 (6 bases). The CDR3 totals 15 residues. The germline V gene has CDR1 SGHRS and CDR2 YFSETQ. Trimming removed 1 base from V and 2 bases from J, with 11 bases in between. Here the CDR3 DNA reads TGCGCCAGCAGCTTGATGGCGGGGTACACAGATACGCAGTATTTT. Translation gives CASSLMAGYTDTQYF.

This clonotype appeared a few times. The rearrangement uses TRBV28 and TRBJ1-3, with a possible D match to TRBD1 (5 bases). Trimming stripped 4 bases from V and 0 bases from J, with 7 bases between. This CDR3 is built from 14 residues. CDR1 is MDHEN, CDR2 SYDVKM, per germline. CDR3 loop: CASSWGYSGNTIYF. CDR3 DNA sequence: TGTGCCAGCAGTTGGGGGTACTCTGGAAACACCATATATTTT. The full variable domain, in which reference TRBV28 and TRBJ1-3 provide the parts outside the CDR3, is DVKVTQSSRYLVKRTGEKVFLECVQDMDHENMFWYRQDPGLGLRLIYFSYDVKMKEKGDIPEGYSVSREKKERFSLILESASTNQTSMYLCASSWGYSGNTIYFGEGSWLTVV.

This rearrangement joins TRBV7-9 to TRBJ2-1, with no clear D. The germline gives CDR1 SEHNR, CDR2 FQNEAQ (reference sequence). This CDR3 has 10 residues. Trimming took off 8 bases at V and 10 bases at J, with 9 bases between the two ends. CDR3 residues: CASGSGEQFF. In DNA form, the CDR3 reads TGTGCCAGCGGTAGTGGCGAGCAGTTCTTC.

V and J are TRBV5-1 and TRBJ1-3; D remains unclear. The CDR3 length is 14 residues. V was trimmed by 2 bases and J by 2 bases, leaving 8 bases between them. Germline loops: CDR1 SGHRS, CDR2 YFSETQ. The CDR3 region is CASSFGLAGNTIYF. For the CDR3, the DNA is TGCGCCAGCAGCTTCGGGCTGGCTGGAAACACCATATATTTT. The full variable domain, its missing parts supplied by reference TRBV5-1 and TRBJ1-3, is KAGVTQTPRYLIKTRGQQVTLSCSPISGHRSVSWYQQTPGQGLQFLFEYFSETQRNKGNFPGRFSGRQFSNSRSEMNVSTLELGDSALYLCASSFGLAGNTIYFGEGSWLTVV.

The chain recombines TRBV7-2 with TRBJ2-3, with a tentative D call TRBD2 (5 bases). V dropped 1 base and J dropped 6 bases, with 14 bases sitting between them. Per the germline V gene, CDR1 is SGHTA and CDR2 is FQGNSA. The CDR3 runs to 15 residues. CDR3 sequence (DNA): TGTGCCAGCAGCTTAGATGCCGGCTCGGGGGATACGCAGTATTTT. Its translation: CASSLDAGSGDTQYF.

The chain couples TRBV20-1 to TRBJ2-7; D is uncertain. V shed 7 bases and J shed 0 bases, with 13 bases lying between them. Germline CDR1 DFQATT, CDR2 SNEGSKA (reference sequence). This CDR3 is built from 13 residues. In DNA, the CDR3 is TGCAGTGGGGCGGACCTGAGCTCCTACGAGCAGTACTTC. Encoded protein: CSGADLSSYEQYF.

V usage is TRBV20-1 and J usage is TRBJ1-2; 11 bases map to TRBD1. The CDR3 totals 14 residues. J was trimmed by 7 bases and V by 1 base; bases with no gene match: 5. In germline, CDR1 is DFQATT, CDR2 SNEGSKA (reference sequence). This CDR3 reads CSARAGQGAFGYTF. The CDR3 bases are TGCAGTGCTAGAGCTGGACAGGGGGCGTTTGGCTACACCTTC.

The J gene is TRBJ2-3, the V gene TRBV24-1; no reliable D call. The CDR3 is 13 residues long. The V end lost 9 bases, the J end lost 1 base, and 10 bases lay between the germline ends. Germline V CDR1 and CDR2: KGHDR, SFDVKD. The CDR3 DNA reads TGTGCCACCCGTTCCACGGGCACAGATACGCAGTATTTT. Protein sequence: CATRSTGTDTQYF.

This clonotype appeared a few times. The rearrangement uses TRBV12-3 or TRBV12-4 and TRBJ2-7; no reliable D call. Between the trimmed V and J ends, which lost 5 bases and 2 bases, there was a span of 10 bases. This CDR3 region has 13 residues. CDR3 loop: CASSVNRPYEQYF. The CDR3 nucleotides read TGTGCCAGCAGTGTAAACCGACCCTACGAGCAGTACTTC.

This chain connects TRBV7-9 to TRBJ1-2; 8 nucleotides align to TRBD1. CDR1 is SEHNR and CDR2 is FQNEAQ in the germline V gene (reference sequence). The CDR3 sequence is 15 residues long. Trimming took 4 bases from V and 7 from J; bases not matched to a gene: 11. The CDR3 spells CASSWRTGSPLGYTF. CDR3 bases: TGTGCCAGCAGCTGGAGGACAGGGAGCCCCCTTGGCTACACCTTC.

The rearrangement links TRBV4-3 to TRBJ2-2, with D possibly being TRBD1 (6 bases). V lost 4 bases, J lost 1 base, and 10 bases lay in between. Germline CDR1 is LGHNA and CDR2 is YSLEER. The CDR3 totals 15 residues. As DNA, the CDR3 is TGCGCCAGCAGCCCGTACAGGGTGAACACCGGGGAGCTGTTTTTT. Translating it yields CASSPYRVNTGELFF.

V and J are TRBV7-2 and TRBJ1-1; 7 nucleotides agree with TRBD1. V dropped 4 bases and J dropped 3; count of bases not matched to a gene: 5. The CDR3 has 14 amino acids. Germline V gene lookup returns CDR1 SGHTA and CDR2 FQGNSA. The CDR3 region has the DNA TGTGCCAGCAGCTCGACAGGGTTGGACACTGAAGCTTTCTTT. Translation gives CASSSTGLDTEAFF.

This clonotype was counted only a few times. The chain couples TRBV27 to TRBJ2-5; 12 bases agree with TRBD2. Trimming cost V 3 bases and J 1 base; bases outside gene matches: 3. The CDR3 is 16 amino acids. The germline gives CDR1 MNHEY, CDR2 SMNVEV (reference sequence). The CDR3 nucleotides read TGTGCCAGCAGTTTCACTAGCGGGGGGCTCCAAGAGACCCAGTACTTC. This sequence encodes CASSFTSGGLQETQYF.

A few counts support this clonotype. The chain links TRBV11-2 to TRBJ1-2; TRBD1 matches at 10 bases. The CDR3 is 13 amino acids. Trimming removed 6 bases from V and 6 bases from J; junction bases left unmatched: 4. Germline-derived CDR1 and CDR2 are SGHAT and FQNNGV. The DNA of the CDR3 is TGTGCCAGCAGGGGACAGGGGCAGGATGGCTACACCTTC. Amino acid sequence: CASRGQGQDGYTF.

This clonotype was detected only a few times. V gene TRBV7-2 combines with J gene TRBJ2-3; D unclear. Germline V lookup: CDR1 SGHTA, CDR2 FQGNSA. With 6 bases removed from V and 2 bases from J, the gap between germline ends came to 12 bases. The CDR3 is 14 residues long. The CDR3 DNA sequence: TGTGCCAGCAGGAAGGGCCCAGACACAGATACGCAGTATTTT. It translates to CASRKGPDTDTQYF.

This clonotype was counted between two and nine times. This sequence joins TRBV5-5 and TRBJ2-1; D possibly corresponds to TRBD1 (6 bases). Deletions cut 4 bases from V and 8 bases from J, with 13 bases between. The germline CDR1 and CDR2 sequences are SGHKS and YYEKEE (reference sequence). CDR3 length: 13 residues. CDR3 protein: CASSATGEDEQFF. Here the CDR3 DNA reads TGTGCCAGCAGCGCGACAGGTGAAGATGAGCAGTTCTTC.